The source of this TCR beta chain is a study of vaccination effects on CD4 cells after COVID-19. Looking at the study overall: It was two doses of either the BNT162b2 or mRNA-1273 vaccine that participants received.

The CDR3 spans 15 residues. V lost 0 bases and J lost 4, with 10 bases in between. Germline V gene data show CDR1 as LNHDA and CDR2 as SQIVND (reference sequence). Only in-frame clones appear in the TCRdb table, and some are missing; sequencing was by immunoSEQ multiplex PCR. The repertoire includes fewer than 65,000 clones, around three quarters of them detected once, and about 3.7% sits in the top ten. Expansion with viral peptide pools was applied to antigen-specific CD4+ T cells by the ViraFEST assay prior to sequencing. Culturing for roughly 10 days preceded CD4+ T cell isolation. Neither prior SARS-CoV-2 infection nor positive nucleocapsid antibodies were present in the vaccine recipients. Roughly 1.9 million PBMC were placed in each well, which was supplemented with approximately 9.7 IU/ml IL-2 and 10 ug/ml peptides. Days 3 and 7 saw half the medium replaced with IL-2 medium. A word on this clone: Its antigen is not known.

The material sequenced was CD4+ T cells from PBMCs cultured with HCoV-OC43 spike peptides, taken before COVID-19 vaccination. Subset in this sample: HCoV-OC43 spike overlapping peptide pool stimulation. This TCR was recovered from a human donor who received a COVID-19 vaccine. The gene calls are TRBV19 and TRBJ1-5; D is unresolved. The CDR3 sequence is CASSIDRAENQPQHF. CDR3 in DNA: TGTGCCAGTAGTATAGATCGGGCAGAGAATCAGCCCCAGCATTTT.